This entry lists 32 T cell receptor beta chains sequenced from one sample in a study of shared clonotypes between healthy human individuals. Measured with immunoSEQ multiplex PCR; TCRdb has only the in-frame clones, and not every one. Of around 100,000 clones listed, around 73% are singletons. The sample comprised memory CD8+ T cells sorted from blood. Subset reported: CD45RO+ cells pooled with CCR7-negative TemRA cells. The origin of the receptors is a woman under 40 in good health.

This clone was seen more than once but under ten times. This rearrangement joins TRBV21-1 to TRBJ1-5. TRBV21-1 is a pseudogene locus. This CDR3 spans 12 amino acids. The CDR3 loop is CASSKIDQPQHF. The CDR3 nucleotides are TGTGCCAGCAGCAAAATTGATCAGCCCCAGCATTTT.

Concerning this clone: Other DNA sequences in the sample encode the same CDR3. The chain employs TRBV19 and TRBJ2-7; unclear D gene. This CDR3 region has 13 residues. Trimming cost V 2 bases and J 3 bases, with 8 bases left between them. Per the germline V gene, CDR1 is LNHDA and CDR2 is SQIVND (reference sequence). CDR3 coding DNA: TGTGCCAGTAGTATACTAGGCCACTACGAGCAGTACTTC. It is translated as CASSILGHYEQYF.

This sequence joins TRBV7-6 and TRBJ1-1; D is unresolved. V lost 0 bases and J 0 bases, leaving 5 bases between the germline ends. Germline CDR1 is SGHVS and CDR2 is FNYEAQ. The CDR3 loop spans 14 amino acids. In nucleotides, the CDR3 is TGTGCCAGCAGCTTAGCACGGATGAACACTGAAGCTTTCTTT. Its translation is CASSLARMNTEAFF.

This chain joins TRBV28 and TRBJ2-1; 7 nucleotides line up with TRBD1. CDR3 length: 16 amino acids. V lost 1 base to trimming and J lost 6 bases; unmatched junction nucleotides: 9. Germline loops: CDR1 MDHEN, CDR2 SYDVKM. CDR3 in amino acids: CASSLSGQEALNEQFF. DNA of the CDR3: TGTGCCAGCAGTTTATCCGGACAGGAAGCCCTCAATGAGCAGTTCTTC.

This clone was counted a few times. The chain has TRBV7-6 and TRBJ2-2, with 9 bases that match TRBD2. Germline V gene sequence: CDR1 SGHVS, CDR2 FNYEAQ. Losses at the gene ends were 2 bases for V and 2 bases for J; bases not matched to a gene: 6. The CDR3 length is 17 residues. The DNA for the CDR3 is TGTGCCAGCAGCTTACGTAGCGGGAGCGGTAACACCGGGGAGCTGTTTTTT. Translating gives CASSLRSGSGNTGELFF.

The chain combines TRBV27 with TRBJ2-7; 11 bases agree with TRBD2. Germline values: CDR1 MNHEY, CDR2 SMNVEV (reference sequence). Unmatched junction bases numbered 6, after V lost 10 bases and J lost 4 bases. The CDR3 runs to 13 residues. Written as DNA, the CDR3 is TGTGCCACCCGGACTAGCGGGTCGTACGAGCAGTACTTC. Amino acids: CATRTSGSYEQYF.

The chain joins TRBV6-5 to TRBJ2-3, with 12 bases matching TRBD2. This CDR3 is 14 amino acids long. Germline CDR1 reads MNHEY; CDR2 reads SVGAGI. Unmatched junction bases numbered 1, after V lost 5 bases and J lost 4 bases. CDR3 DNA: TGTGCCAGCAGTCTAGCGGGAGGGGCAGATACGCAGTATTTT. This sequence encodes CASSLAGGADTQYF.

The chain joins TRBV27 to TRBJ2-1; 9 nucleotides agree with TRBD2. The CDR3 runs to 15 residues. From germline, CDR1 is MNHEY and CDR2 SMNVEV (reference sequence). V shed 5 bases, J shed 7 bases, and the junction held 9 bases outside the gene matches. The CDR3 is CASSKFSGSGNEQFF. The CDR3 DNA reads TGTGCCAGCAGTAAATTTAGCGGGAGTGGTAATGAGCAGTTCTTC.

The CDR3 DNA reads TGTGCCAGCACAGGGTCCAACACCGGGGAGCTGTTTTTT. This gives the protein CASTGSNTGELFF. The chain has TRBV7-9 and TRBJ2-2, with a tentative D call TRBD1 (5 bases). Germline V CDR1 and CDR2: SEHNR, FQNEAQ (reference sequence). The CDR3 runs 13 residues. Deletions cut 7 bases from V and 2 bases from J, with 8 bases between.

This clone was found once. The chain uses TRBV5-1 and TRBJ2-4, with D perhaps TRBD2 (5 bases). The V gene's germline CDR1 is SGHRS and CDR2 YFSETQ. The CDR3 has 14 residues. Trimming removed 0 bases at V and 10 bases at J, with 14 bases between. CDR3 DNA: TGCGCCAGCAGCTTGGAAGGTAGCGATAATATTCAGTACTTC. Encoded protein: CASSLEGSDNIQYF.

This chain joins TRBV28 and TRBJ2-2, with D unresolved. V lost 3 bases and J 0 bases, leaving 8 bases between the germline ends. Per germline, CDR1 MDHEN and CDR2 SYDVKM. The CDR3 consists of 15 residues. The CDR3 sequence is CASSFQQTNTGELFF. DNA of the CDR3: TGTGCCAGCAGTTTCCAGCAAACGAACACCGGGGAGCTGTTTTTT.

This clone came up many times. This may arise from a read error, as a much more abundant clone is one base away. Other DNA variants within this sample encode the same CDR3. V is TRBV6-5 and J is TRBJ1-5; no clear D gene. The germline V gene has CDR1 MNHEY and CDR2 SVGAGI. The V end lost 6 bases, the J end lost 2 bases, and 8 bases lay between the germline ends. CDR3 length equals 13 residues. This chain's CDR3 is CASRAVGNQPQHF. The DNA for the CDR3 is TGTGCCAGCAGGGCAGTCGGCAATCAGCCCCAGCATTTT.

The sample holds a few counts of this clone. The chain combines TRBV11-2 with TRBJ2-6; no reliable D call. Trimming took off 6 bases at V and 1 base at J, with 7 bases between the two ends. This CDR3 region has 14 residues. CDR1 is SGHAT, CDR2 FQNNGV, per germline. The CDR3 loop is CASSLGSGANVLTF. For the CDR3, the DNA is TGTGCCAGCAGTCTCGGATCTGGGGCCAACGTCCTGACTTTC.

The J gene is TRBJ1-4, the V gene TRBV11-2; D is ambiguous. The germline CDR1 and CDR2 sequences are SGHAT and FQNNGV. V was shortened by 3 bases and J by 7 bases, with 6 bases between the two germline ends. The CDR3 is 12 amino acids. CDR3 residues: CASSFRGEKLFF. The CDR3 region has the DNA TGTGCCAGCAGCTTTCGTGGTGAAAAACTGTTTTTT.

This clone was picked up a small number of times. This chain uses TRBV27 with TRBJ1-1; possibly TRBD1 for D (5 bases). This CDR3 has 14 amino acids. Trimming took 2 bases from V and 4 from J, leaving 11 bases between them. Germline-derived CDR1 and CDR2 are MNHEY and SMNVEV (reference sequence). The chain's CDR3 is CASSLRQGFTEAFF. The DNA of the CDR3 is TGTGCCAGCAGTTTACGTCAGGGTTTCACTGAAGCTTTCTTT.

The chain uses TRBV4-1 and TRBJ2-5; D may be TRBD1 or TRBD2 (5 bases each). The end of the DNA fits TRBJ2-7 better, so the J call may be wrong. The CDR3 has 14 residues. Germline V gives CDR1 MGHRA, CDR2 YSYEKL. The CDR3 is CASSPRDGSYEQYF. CDR3 nucleotide sequence: TGCGCCAGCAGCCCCCGGGACGGTTCCTACGAGCAGTACTTC.

This clone has just a few counts. This sequence joins TRBV4-2 and TRBJ2-2; TRBD2 matches 7 bases. The V gene's germline CDR1 is LGHNA and CDR2 YNFKEQ. The CDR3 totals 14 residues. The V gene end was trimmed by 5 bases and the J gene end by 3 bases; junction bases not matched to a gene: 3. CDR3 DNA sequence: TGTGCCAGCAGCAAAGGACTAGACACCGGGGAGCTGTTTTTT. This encodes CASSKGLDTGELFF.

The V call is TRBV4-1, the J call TRBJ1-6; D is undetermined. V gave up 0 bases and J gave up 4 bases, with 22 bases separating them. Germline V gene sequence: CDR1 MGHRA, CDR2 YSYEKL. The CDR3 contains 20 residues. This CDR3 is CASSQEWGMGTFIYNSPLHF. CDR3 nucleotides: TGCGCCAGCAGCCAAGAATGGGGAATGGGCACATTCATATATAATTCACCCCTCCACTTT.

The chain joins TRBV25-1 to TRBJ2-5; no definite D call. Trimming pared 3 bases from V and 5 bases from J, leaving 7 bases between. The CDR3 has 12 residues. Germline V gene lookup returns CDR1 MGHDK and CDR2 SYGVNS. The chain's CDR3 is CASSEVLETQYF. The CDR3 DNA reads TGTGCCAGCAGTGAGGTCTTGGAGACCCAGTACTTC.

This clone has more than one count but fewer than ten. The genes are TRBV7-9 and TRBJ2-7; 7 positions match TRBD2. Germline V gene sequence: CDR1 SEHNR, CDR2 FQNEAQ (reference sequence). The CDR3 extends over 14 amino acids. V trimming: 6 bases; J trimming: 4 bases; junction bases outside the gene matches: 9. For the CDR3, the DNA is TGTGCCAGCAGGGGGGGGACGCTGAAATACGAGCAGTACTTC. This encodes CASRGGTLKYEQYF.

The chain carries TRBV4-1 and TRBJ1-1; TRBD1 aligns across 7 bases. The germline V gene encodes CDR1 MGHRA and CDR2 YSYEKL. Trimming cost V 2 bases and J 5 bases; bases outside gene matches: 8. There are 15 residues in the CDR3. The CDR3 DNA sequence: TGCGCCAGCAGCCAACCGACAGGGAGGGAGACTGAAGCTTTCTTT. This translates into CASSQPTGRETEAFF.

The CDR3 nucleotides read TGTGCCAGTACCCCCCTAGGCGGAAGCAATGAAAAACTGTTTTTT. This translates into CASTPLGGSNEKLFF. This chain links TRBV19 with TRBJ1-4, with D uncertain. Trimming cost V 7 bases and J 5 bases, with 17 bases left between them. The CDR3 covers 15 residues. Per germline, CDR1 LNHDA and CDR2 SQIVND (reference sequence).

This rearrangement joins TRBV5-1 to TRBJ2-1, with TRBD2 matching 10 bases. V was pared by 4 bases and J by 3 bases, with 4 bases of the junction left unmatched. The CDR3 length is 15 residues. Germline V gives CDR1 SGHRS, CDR2 YFSETQ. The CDR3 DNA is TGCGCCAGCAGCGTTCCTAGCGGGGGCTACAATGAGCAGTTCTTC. Translation: CASSVPSGGYNEQFF.

The V call is TRBV9, the J call TRBJ2-5; 7 bases fit TRBD1. Germline V gives CDR1 SGDLS, CDR2 YYNGEE. The CDR3 is made up of 14 amino acids. The V segment lost 0 bases and the J segment 3 bases; nucleotides outside the gene matches: 2. This CDR3 is CASSVAGTEETQYF. Written as DNA, the CDR3 is TGTGCCAGCAGCGTAGCCGGGACAGAAGAGACCCAGTACTTC.

The CDR3: CASSPQDLPSYEQYF. In nucleotides, the CDR3 is TGTGCCAGCTCACCACAGGACTTACCCTCCTACGAGCAGTACTTC. The V call is TRBV18, the J call TRBJ2-7; D might be TRBD2 (5 bases). The CDR3 extends over 15 amino acids. CDR1 is KGHSH, CDR2 LQKENI, per germline. Trimming removed 1 base at V and 0 bases at J, with 10 bases between.

The CDR3 here is CASSPGTGVFYEQYF. The CDR3 bases are TGTGCCAGCAGCCCCGGGACAGGGGTATTCTACGAGCAGTACTTC. The chain employs TRBV11-2 and TRBJ2-7; the match to TRBD1 covers 10 bases. V was pared by 5 bases and J by 3 bases, with 7 bases of the junction left unmatched. CDR1 and CDR2 (germline): SGHAT, FQNNGV. The CDR3 runs to 15 residues.

This rearrangement joins TRBV2 to TRBJ2-7, with a possible D match to TRBD2 (6 bases). This CDR3 has 12 residues. V lost 8 bases to trimming and J lost 4 bases, with 12 bases between them. Germline-derived CDR1 and CDR2 are SNHLY and FYNNEI. CDR3 residues: CASRRGIYEQYF. The DNA of the CDR3 is TGTGCCAGCCGGAGGGGTATTTACGAGCAGTACTTC. The complete variable domain, with remaining parts taken from reference TRBV2 and TRBJ2-7, reads EPEVTQTPSHQVTQMGQEVILRCVPISNHLYFYWYRQILGQKVEFLVSFYNNEISEKSEIFDDQFSVERPDGSNFTLKIRSTKLEDSAMYFCASRRGIYEQYFGPGTRLTVT.

The J gene is TRBJ2-1, the V gene TRBV11-1, with D hard to call. Trimming removed 4 bases from V and 8 bases from J, with 6 bases in between. Germline lookup yields CDR1 SGHAT and CDR2 FQDESV (reference sequence). The CDR3 covers 11 residues. CDR3 nucleotide sequence: TGTGCCAGCAGCTATATCGATGAGCAGTTCTTC. Amino acid sequence: CASSYIDEQFF.

The chain joins TRBV18 to TRBJ2-7, with 8 bases fitting TRBD2. Germline V gene lookup returns CDR1 KGHSH and CDR2 LQKENI. After removal of 3 bases from V and 5 bases from J, the junction contained 12 bases not matched to a gene. The CDR3 is 16 amino acids. This chain's CDR3 is CASSPLIAGRFHEQYF. In DNA form, the CDR3 reads TGTGCCAGCTCACCGCTAATAGCGGGAAGATTCCACGAGCAGTACTTC. The full variable domain, in which reference TRBV18 and TRBJ2-7 provide the parts outside the CDR3, is NAGVMQNPRHLVRRRGQEARLRCSPMKGHSHVYWYRQLPEEGLKFMVYLQKENIIDESGMPKERFSAEFPKEGPSILRIQQVVRGDSAAYFCASSPLIAGRFHEQYFGPGTRLTVT.

The chain has TRBV30 and TRBJ1-1; no firm D call. This CDR3 is 13 amino acids long. Germline CDR1 is GTSNPN and CDR2 is SVGIG (reference sequence). Trimming cost V 2 bases and J 1 base, with 8 bases left between them. CDR3 in amino acids: CAWSPRANTEAFF. The DNA of the CDR3 is TGTGCCTGGAGTCCCCGGGCGAACACTGAAGCTTTCTTT.

This clone was recorded many times. The genes are TRBV6-6 and TRBJ2-5, with D possibly TRBD2 on 5 matching bases. Trimming removed 5 bases from V and 6 bases from J, with 22 bases in between. The CDR3 covers 16 residues. Germline CDR1 MNHNY, CDR2 SVGAGI (reference sequence). The CDR3 loop is CASSQYSTGSGKTQYF. The DNA of the CDR3 is TGTGCCAGCAGTCAATACTCAACTGGGAGTGGGAAGACCCAGTACTTC.

The chain links TRBV6-6 to TRBJ2-1; D not certain. CDR1 and CDR2 (germline): MNHNY, SVGAGI (reference sequence). The CDR3 extends over 12 amino acids. Trimming stripped 6 bases from V and 7 bases from J, with 10 bases between. The CDR3 bases are TGTGCCAGCAGGACCTTGGGGAATGAGCAGTTCTTC. It encodes CASRTLGNEQFF.